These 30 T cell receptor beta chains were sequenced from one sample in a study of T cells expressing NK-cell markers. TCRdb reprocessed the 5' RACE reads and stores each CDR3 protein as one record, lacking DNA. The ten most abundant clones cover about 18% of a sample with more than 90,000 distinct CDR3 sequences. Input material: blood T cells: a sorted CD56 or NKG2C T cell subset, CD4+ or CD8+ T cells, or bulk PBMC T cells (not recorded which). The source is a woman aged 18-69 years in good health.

The CDR3 sequence is CASSQLGRNTEAFF. V usage is TRBV16 and J usage is TRBJ1-1. The CDR3 spans 14 residues. The germline V gene encodes CDR1 KGHSY and CDR2 FQNENV.

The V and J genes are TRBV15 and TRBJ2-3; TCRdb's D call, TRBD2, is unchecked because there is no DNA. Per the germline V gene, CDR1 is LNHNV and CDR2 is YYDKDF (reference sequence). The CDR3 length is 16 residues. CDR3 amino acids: CATSLPDSGTTDTQYF.

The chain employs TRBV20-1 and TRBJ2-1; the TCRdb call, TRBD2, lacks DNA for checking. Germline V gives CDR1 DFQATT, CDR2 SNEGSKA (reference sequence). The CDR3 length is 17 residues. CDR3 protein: CSARIPLAAYSYNEQFF.

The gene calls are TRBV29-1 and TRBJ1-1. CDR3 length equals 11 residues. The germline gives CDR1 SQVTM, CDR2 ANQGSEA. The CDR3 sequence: CSAKWGIEAFF.

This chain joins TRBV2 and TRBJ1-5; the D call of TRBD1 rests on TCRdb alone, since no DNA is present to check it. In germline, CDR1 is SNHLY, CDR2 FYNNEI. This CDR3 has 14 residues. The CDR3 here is CASSDQGPGQPQHF.

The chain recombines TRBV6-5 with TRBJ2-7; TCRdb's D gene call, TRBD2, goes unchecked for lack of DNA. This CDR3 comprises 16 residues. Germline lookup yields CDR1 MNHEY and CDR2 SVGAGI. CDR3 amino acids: CASSYSPTGGSYEQYF.

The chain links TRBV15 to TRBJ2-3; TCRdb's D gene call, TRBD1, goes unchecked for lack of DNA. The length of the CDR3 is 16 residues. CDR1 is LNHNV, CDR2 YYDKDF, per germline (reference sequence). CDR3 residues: CATSSGDRGNTDTQYF.

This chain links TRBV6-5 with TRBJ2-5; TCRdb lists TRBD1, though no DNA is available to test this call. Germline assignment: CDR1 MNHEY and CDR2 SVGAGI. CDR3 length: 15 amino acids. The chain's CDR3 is CASSYWGANQETQYF.

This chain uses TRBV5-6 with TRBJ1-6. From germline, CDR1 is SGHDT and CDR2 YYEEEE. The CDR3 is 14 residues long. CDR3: CASSLGALNSPLHF.

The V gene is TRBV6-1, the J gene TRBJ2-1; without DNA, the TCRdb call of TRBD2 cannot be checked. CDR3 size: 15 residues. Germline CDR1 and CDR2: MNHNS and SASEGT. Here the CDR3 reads CASQILAGGYNEQFF.

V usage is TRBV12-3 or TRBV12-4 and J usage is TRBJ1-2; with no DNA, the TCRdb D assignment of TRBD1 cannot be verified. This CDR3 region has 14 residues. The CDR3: CASSLTGQLWGYTF.

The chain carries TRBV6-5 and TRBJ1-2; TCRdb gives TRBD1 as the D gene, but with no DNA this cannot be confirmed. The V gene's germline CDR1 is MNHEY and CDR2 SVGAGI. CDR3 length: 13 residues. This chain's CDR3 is CASSWGVRKGYTF.

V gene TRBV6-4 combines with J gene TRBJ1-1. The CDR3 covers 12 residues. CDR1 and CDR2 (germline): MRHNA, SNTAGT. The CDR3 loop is CARARRDFEAFF.

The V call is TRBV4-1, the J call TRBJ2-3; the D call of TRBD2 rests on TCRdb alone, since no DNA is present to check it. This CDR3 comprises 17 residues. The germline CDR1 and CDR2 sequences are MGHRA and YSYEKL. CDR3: CASSPRGSSEGTDTQYF.

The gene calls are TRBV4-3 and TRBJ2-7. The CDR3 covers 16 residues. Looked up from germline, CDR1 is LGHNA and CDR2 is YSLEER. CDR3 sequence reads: CASSQDLAFSSYEQYF.

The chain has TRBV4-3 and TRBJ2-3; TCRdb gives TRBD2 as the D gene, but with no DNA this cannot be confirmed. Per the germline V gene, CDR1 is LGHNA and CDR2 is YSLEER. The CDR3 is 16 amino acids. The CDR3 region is CASSPVTSGFTDTQYF.

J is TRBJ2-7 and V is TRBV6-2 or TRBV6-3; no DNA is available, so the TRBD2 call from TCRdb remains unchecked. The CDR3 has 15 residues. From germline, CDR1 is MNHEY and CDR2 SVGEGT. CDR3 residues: CASSLLAGSPYEQYF.

The CDR3 loop is CASRTAQETQYF. The chain couples TRBV5-1 to TRBJ2-5; TCRdb's assignment of TRBD1 cannot be checked, as there is no DNA. CDR1 and CDR2 (germline): SGHRS, YFSETQ. The CDR3 is made up of 12 amino acids.

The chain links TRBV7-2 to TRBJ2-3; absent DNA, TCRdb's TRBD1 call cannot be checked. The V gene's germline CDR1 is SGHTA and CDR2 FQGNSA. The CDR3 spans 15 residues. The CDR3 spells CASSPLGGAGDTQYF.

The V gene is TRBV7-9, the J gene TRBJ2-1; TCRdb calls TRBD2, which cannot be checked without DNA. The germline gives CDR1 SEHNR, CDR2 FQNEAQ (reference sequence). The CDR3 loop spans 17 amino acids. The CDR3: CASISPSGSPPYNEQFF.

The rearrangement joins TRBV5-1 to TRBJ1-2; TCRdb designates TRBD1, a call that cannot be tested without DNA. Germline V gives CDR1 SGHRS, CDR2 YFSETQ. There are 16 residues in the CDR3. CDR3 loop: CASKDPLTGRIGGYTF.

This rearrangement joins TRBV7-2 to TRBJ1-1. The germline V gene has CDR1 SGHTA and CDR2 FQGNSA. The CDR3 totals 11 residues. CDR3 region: CASSAGTEAFF.

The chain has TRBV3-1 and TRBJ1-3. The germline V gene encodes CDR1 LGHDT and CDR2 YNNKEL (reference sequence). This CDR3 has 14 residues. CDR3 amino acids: CASTATGPGNTIYF.

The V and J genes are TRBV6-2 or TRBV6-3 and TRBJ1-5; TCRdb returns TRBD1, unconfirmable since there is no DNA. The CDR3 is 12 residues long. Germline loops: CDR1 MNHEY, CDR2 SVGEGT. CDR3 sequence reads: CASARGDQPQHF.

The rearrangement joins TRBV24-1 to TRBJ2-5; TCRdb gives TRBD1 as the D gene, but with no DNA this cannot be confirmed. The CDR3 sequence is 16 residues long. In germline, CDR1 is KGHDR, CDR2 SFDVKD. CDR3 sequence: CATSEHSIQGRETQYF.

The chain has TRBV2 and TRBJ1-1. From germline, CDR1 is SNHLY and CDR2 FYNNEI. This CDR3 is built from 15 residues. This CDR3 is CASSEPPRLATEAFF.

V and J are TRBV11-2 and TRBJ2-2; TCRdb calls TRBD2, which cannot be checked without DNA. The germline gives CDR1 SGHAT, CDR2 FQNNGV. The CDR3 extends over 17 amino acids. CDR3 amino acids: CASSLGRGRLETGELFF.

CDR3 loop: CASSLIAGERIGETQYF. The chain links TRBV3-1 to TRBJ2-5; TCRdb selects TRBD2, and the lack of DNA leaves this call unchecked. Germline CDR1 and CDR2: LGHDT and YNNKEL (reference sequence). This CDR3 has 17 residues.

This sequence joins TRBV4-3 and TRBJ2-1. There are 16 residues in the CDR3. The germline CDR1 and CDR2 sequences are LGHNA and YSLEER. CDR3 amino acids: CASSQDGGSSYNEQFF.

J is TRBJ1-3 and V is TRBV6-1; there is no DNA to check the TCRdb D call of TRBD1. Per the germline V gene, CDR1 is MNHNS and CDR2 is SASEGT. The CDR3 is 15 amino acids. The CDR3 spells CAIRDQGPSGNTIYF.